Below, one T cell receptor beta chain is given with its context. CDR3 size: 16 residues. In germline, CDR1 is KGHSH, CDR2 LQKENI. V lost 3 bases, J lost 3 bases, and 18 bases lay in between. This sample is drawn from a study of cytotoxic CD8 clonotypes in ibrutinib-treated CLL. The data were produced by immunoSEQ multiplex PCR, yet TCRdb's version contains in-frame clones alone and is incomplete. The table lists around 200,000 clones, roughly 73% of them singletons. The chain employs TRBV18 and TRBJ2-7; D is unclear. The receptor was derived from a human donor with chronic lymphocytic leukemia. The starting material was PBMCs, obtained after 12 months of ibrutinib treatment. CDR3 in DNA: TGTGCCAGCTCACCCGGTGGTAGGCAGGTGAACTACGAGCAGTACTTC. Protein product: CASSPGGRQVNYEQYF.